The 7 T cell receptor beta chains below all came from one sample that was sequenced in a study of shared clonotypes between healthy human individuals (dated by TCRdb to 2020 to 2022). Libraries were prepared through the immunoSEQ multiplex PCR assay. In its TCRdb copy, this immuneACCESS table keeps in-frame sequences only and misses some clones. Where compared with another copy, unresolved V genes explain less than half of these, and the others have no known cause. In this sample the table shows some 2,500,000 clones, 92% of which occur a single time. The ten largest clonotypes hold around 0.4% of the sample. The sequenced material came from naive CD4+ T cells from PBMCs. Read against the paper, the sample's cell subset or site label means: CD45RA+ positively selected. The receptors originated from a young man in good health. Some clones in this sample may be carry-over from other donors' samples.

The chain couples TRBV5-5 to TRBJ2-3; 10 nucleotides align to TRBD2. CDR3 size: 16 residues. V shed 5 bases, J shed 0 bases, and the junction held 6 bases outside the gene matches. Germline values: CDR1 SGHKS, CDR2 YYEKEE (reference sequence). The CDR3 sequence: CASSLGLATSTDTQYF. The CDR3 DNA follows: TGTGCCAGCAGTCTGGGACTAGCGACTAGCACAGATACGCAGTATTTT.

The V and J genes are TRBV15 and TRBJ2-3; D call uncertain. Germline values: CDR1 LNHNV, CDR2 YYDKDF (reference sequence). The CDR3 covers 14 residues. V was clipped by 1 base and J by 3 bases, with 8 bases between them. The CDR3 DNA sequence: TGTGCCACCAGCAGAGGCCCCAAGACAGATACGCAGTATTTT. Amino acid sequence: CATSRGPKTDTQYF.

This chain links TRBV28 with TRBJ2-7; D is uncertain. Trimming left V 5 bases short and J 7 bases short, with 15 bases between. The CDR3 spans 13 residues. CDR1 MDHEN and CDR2 SYDVKM come from the germline V gene. The chain's CDR3 is CASSIPTIREQYF. CDR3 DNA: TGTGCCAGCAGTATTCCTACGATACGGGAGCAGTACTTC.

This chain uses TRBV9 with TRBJ1-3; D uncertain. The CDR3 runs 14 residues. The germline gives CDR1 SGDLS, CDR2 YYNGEE. Trimming stripped 6 bases from V and 0 bases from J, with 10 bases between. The CDR3 spells CASTLDYSGNTIYF. CDR3 in DNA: TGTGCCAGCACCTTAGACTACTCTGGAAACACCATATATTTT.

Regarding this clone: Different DNA sequences within this sample yield the same CDR3. This chain uses TRBV9 with TRBJ2-2; no reliable D call. Looked up from germline, CDR1 is SGDLS and CDR2 is YYNGEE. Trimming took 0 bases from V and 1 from J, leaving 4 bases between them. This CDR3 contains 14 residues. The CDR3 DNA reads TGTGCCAGCAGCGTAGGGCAGAACACCGGGGAGCTGTTTTTT. This gives the protein CASSVGQNTGELFF.

The chain is built from TRBV5-1 and TRBJ1-1; 10 bases fit TRBD1. The J segment lost 4 bases and the V segment lost 4 bases, leaving 4 bases of the junction unmatched. The germline V gene encodes CDR1 SGHRS and CDR2 YFSETQ. The CDR3 has 14 residues. The CDR3 bases are TGCGCCAGCAGCCGACAGGGGGCGGCCACTGAAGCTTTCTTT. Its protein product is CASSRQGAATEAFF.

Comment on this clone: The same CDR3 can be traced to other DNA sequences in this sample. The CDR3 loop reads CASRDSTNEKLFF. The CDR3 DNA sequence: TGTGCCAGCAGAGACTCAACTAATGAAAAACTGTTTTTT. This chain links TRBV28 with TRBJ1-4; unclear D gene. With 6 bases removed from V and 0 bases from J, the gap between germline ends came to 5 bases. The CDR3 extends over 13 amino acids. Looked up from germline, CDR1 is MDHEN and CDR2 is SYDVKM.